This TCR beta chain came from a study of blood T cell repertoires in COVID-19. Study-level background: The United States, Italy and Spain supplied acute and convalescent COVID-19 samples.

This CDR3 contains 14 residues. Germline-derived CDR1 and CDR2 are MGHRA and YSYEKL. V lost 9 bases and J lost 5; bases outside the gene matches: 7. In the study's own analysis: Amplification with reference gene primers provided the estimates of nucleated cell counts. Only in-frame clones appear in the TCRdb table, and some are missing; sequencing was by immunoSEQ multiplex PCR. The V and J calls and clone size were taken over from that table, and D and trimming were inferred from the DNA. The sample consists of about 380,000 clones, more than 75% of them appearing once. Participants had their cohort set by participant-reported clinical history.

The chain employs TRBV4-1 and TRBJ2-1; TRBD2 agrees at 10 bases. Sequenced sample: PBMCs or T cells enriched from blood (not recorded which). The TCR was taken from a woman aged 18 to 35 who had recovered from COVID-19. The CDR3 nucleotides are TGCGCCAGTGCAGGAGCGGGAGGGGACAATGAGCAGTTCTTC. Translation: CASAGAGGDNEQFF.